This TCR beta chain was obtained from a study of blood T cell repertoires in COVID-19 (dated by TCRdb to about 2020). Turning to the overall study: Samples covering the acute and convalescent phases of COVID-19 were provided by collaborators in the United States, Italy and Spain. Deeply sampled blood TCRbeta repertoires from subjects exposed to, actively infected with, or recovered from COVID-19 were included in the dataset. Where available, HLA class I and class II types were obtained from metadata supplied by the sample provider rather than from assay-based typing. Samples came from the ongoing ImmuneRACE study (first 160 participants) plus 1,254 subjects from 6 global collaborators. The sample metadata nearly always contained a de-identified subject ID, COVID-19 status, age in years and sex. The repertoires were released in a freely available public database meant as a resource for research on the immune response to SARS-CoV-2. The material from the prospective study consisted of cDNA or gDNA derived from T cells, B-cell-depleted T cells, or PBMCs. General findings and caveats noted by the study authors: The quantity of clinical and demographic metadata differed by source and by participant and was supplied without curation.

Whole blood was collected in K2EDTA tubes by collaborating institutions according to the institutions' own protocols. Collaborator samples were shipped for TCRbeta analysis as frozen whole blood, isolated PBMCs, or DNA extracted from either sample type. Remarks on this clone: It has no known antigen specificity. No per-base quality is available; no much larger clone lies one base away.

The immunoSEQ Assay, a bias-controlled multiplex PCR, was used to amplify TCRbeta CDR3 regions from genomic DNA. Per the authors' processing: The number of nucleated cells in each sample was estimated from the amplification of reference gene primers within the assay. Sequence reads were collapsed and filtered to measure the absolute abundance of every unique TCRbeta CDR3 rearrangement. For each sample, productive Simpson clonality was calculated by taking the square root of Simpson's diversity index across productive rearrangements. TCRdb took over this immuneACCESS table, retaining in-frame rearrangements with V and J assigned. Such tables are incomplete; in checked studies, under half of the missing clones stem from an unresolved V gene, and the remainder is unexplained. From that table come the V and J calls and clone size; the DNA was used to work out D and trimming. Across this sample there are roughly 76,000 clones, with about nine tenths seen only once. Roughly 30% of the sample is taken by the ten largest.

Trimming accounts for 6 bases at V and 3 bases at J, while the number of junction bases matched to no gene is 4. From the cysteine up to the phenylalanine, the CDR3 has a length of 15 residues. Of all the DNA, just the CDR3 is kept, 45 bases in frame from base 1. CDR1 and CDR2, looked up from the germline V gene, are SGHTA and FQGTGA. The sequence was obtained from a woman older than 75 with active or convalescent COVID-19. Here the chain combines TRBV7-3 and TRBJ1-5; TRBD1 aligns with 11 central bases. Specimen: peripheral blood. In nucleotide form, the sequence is TGTGCCAGCAGTTGGGACAGGGGGGCCAATCAGCCCCAGCATTTT. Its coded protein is CASSWDRGANQPQHF.